A single T cell receptor (beta chain) is shown here with its context. The data were obtained in a study of blood T cell repertoires in COVID-19. Across the study: Samples taken during acute and convalescent COVID-19 were collected in the United States, Italy and Spain.

The CDR3 loop spans 15 amino acids. Per the germline V gene, CDR1 is SGHTS and CDR2 is YDEGEE. Trimming left V 4 bases short and J 6 bases short, with 16 bases between. Clones were sequenced by immunoSEQ multiplex PCR, and TCRdb holds only the in-frame ones, with some missing. The table lists about 160,000 clones, under 90% of them singletons. Participants' reported clinical history set cohort assignment. This clonotype originated in a man in his forties or fifties who had recovered from COVID-19. The rearrangement links TRBV5-8 to TRBJ2-2; D is unresolved. The specimen was PBMCs or T cells enriched from blood (not recorded which). The CDR3 is CASSKNMGTSGELFF. CDR3 coding DNA: TGTGCCAGCAGCAAGAACATGGGCACGTCCGGGGAGCTGTTTTTT. Supplemented by reference TRBV5-8 and TRBJ2-2, the full variable domain reads EAGVTQSPTHLIKTRGQQATLRCSPISGHTSVYWYQQALGLGLQFLLWYDEGEERNRGNFPPRFSGRQFPNYSSELNVNALELEDSALYLCASSKNMGTSGELFFGEGSRLTVL.